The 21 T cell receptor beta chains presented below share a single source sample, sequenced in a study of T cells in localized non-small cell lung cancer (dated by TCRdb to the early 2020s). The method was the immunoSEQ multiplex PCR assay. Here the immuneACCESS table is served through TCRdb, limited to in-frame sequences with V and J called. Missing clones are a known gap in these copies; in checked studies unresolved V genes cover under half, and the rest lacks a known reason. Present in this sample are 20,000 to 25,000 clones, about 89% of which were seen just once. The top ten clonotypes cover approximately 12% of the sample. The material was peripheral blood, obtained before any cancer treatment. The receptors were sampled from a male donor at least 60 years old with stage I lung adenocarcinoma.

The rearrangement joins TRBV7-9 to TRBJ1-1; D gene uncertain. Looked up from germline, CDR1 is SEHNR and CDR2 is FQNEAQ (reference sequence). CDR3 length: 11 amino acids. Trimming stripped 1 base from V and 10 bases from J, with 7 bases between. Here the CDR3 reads CASSLGSAAFF. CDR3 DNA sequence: TGTGCCAGCAGCTTAGGTTCGGCAGCTTTCTTT.

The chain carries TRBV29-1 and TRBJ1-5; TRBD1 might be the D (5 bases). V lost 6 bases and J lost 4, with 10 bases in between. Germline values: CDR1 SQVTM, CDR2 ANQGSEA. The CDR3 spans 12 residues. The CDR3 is CSVGTTNQPQHF. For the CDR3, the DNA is TGCAGCGTAGGGACCACAAATCAGCCCCAGCATTTT. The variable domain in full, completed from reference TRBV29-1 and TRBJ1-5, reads SAVISQKPSRDICQRGTSLTIQCQVDSQVTMMFWYRQQPGQSLTLIATANQGSEATYESGFVIDKFPISRPNLTFSTLTVSNMSPEDSSIYLCSVGTTNQPQHFGDGTRLSIL.

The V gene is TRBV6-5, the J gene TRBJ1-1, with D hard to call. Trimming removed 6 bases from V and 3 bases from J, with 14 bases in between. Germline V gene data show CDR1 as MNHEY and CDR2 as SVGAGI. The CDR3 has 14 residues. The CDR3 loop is CASRVSSFDTEAFF. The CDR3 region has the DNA TGTGCCAGCAGAGTGAGCAGCTTCGACACTGAAGCTTTCTTT.

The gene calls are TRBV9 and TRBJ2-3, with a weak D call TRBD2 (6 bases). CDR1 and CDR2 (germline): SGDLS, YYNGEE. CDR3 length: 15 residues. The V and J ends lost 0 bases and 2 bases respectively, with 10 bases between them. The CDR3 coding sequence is TGTGCCAGCAGCGTAGGCGGGAACCCCACAGATACGCAGTATTTT. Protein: CASSVGGNPTDTQYF.

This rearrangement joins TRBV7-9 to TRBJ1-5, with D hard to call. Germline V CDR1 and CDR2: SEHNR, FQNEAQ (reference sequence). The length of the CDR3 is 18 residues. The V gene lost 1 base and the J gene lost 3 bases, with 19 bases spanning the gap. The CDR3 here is CASSLGRSGREVNQPQHF. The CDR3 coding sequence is TGTGCCAGCAGCTTAGGGCGTTCAGGTAGAGAAGTCAATCAGCCCCAGCATTTT.

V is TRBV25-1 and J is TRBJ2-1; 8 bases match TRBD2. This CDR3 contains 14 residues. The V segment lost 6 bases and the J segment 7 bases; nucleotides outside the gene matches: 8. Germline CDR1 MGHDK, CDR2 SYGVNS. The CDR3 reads CASRLSGLVNEQFF. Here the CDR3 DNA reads TGTGCCAGCAGATTGTCGGGACTAGTGAATGAGCAGTTCTTC.

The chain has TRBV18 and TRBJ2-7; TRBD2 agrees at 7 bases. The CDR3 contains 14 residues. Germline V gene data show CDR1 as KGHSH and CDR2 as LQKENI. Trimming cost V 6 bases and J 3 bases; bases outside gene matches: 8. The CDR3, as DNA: TGTGCCAGCTCCCCTGGGACTACCAACTACGAGCAGTACTTC. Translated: CASSPGTTNYEQYF.

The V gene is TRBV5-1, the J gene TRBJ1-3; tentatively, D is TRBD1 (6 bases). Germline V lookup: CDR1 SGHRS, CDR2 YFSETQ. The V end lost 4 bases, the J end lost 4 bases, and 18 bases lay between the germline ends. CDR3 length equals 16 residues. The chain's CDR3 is CASSVAGQSGGNTIYF. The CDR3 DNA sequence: TGCGCCAGCAGCGTTGCGGGACAAAGCGGGGGAAACACCATATATTTT.

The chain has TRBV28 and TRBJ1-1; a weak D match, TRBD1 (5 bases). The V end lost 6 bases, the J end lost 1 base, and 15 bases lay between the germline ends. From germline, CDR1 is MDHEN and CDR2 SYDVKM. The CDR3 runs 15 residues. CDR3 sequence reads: CASRFPGAENTEAFF. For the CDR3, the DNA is TGTGCCAGCAGGTTTCCCGGGGCAGAGAACACTGAAGCTTTCTTT.

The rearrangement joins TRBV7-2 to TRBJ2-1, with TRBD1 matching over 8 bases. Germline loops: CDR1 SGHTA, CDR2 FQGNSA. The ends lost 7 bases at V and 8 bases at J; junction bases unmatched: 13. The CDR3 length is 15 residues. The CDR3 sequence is CASTTRGGQGYEQFF. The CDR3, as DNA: TGTGCCAGCACCACAAGAGGTGGACAGGGCTATGAGCAGTTCTTC.

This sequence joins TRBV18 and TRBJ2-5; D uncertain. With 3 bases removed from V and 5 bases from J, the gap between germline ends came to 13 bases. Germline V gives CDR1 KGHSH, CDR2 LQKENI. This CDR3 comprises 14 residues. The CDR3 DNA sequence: TGTGCCAGCTCACCGGTCACAACGCGGGAGACCCAGTACTTC. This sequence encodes CASSPVTTRETQYF. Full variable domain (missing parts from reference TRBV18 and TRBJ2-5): NAGVMQNPRHLVRRRGQEARLRCSPMKGHSHVYWYRQLPEEGLKFMVYLQKENIIDESGMPKERFSAEFPKEGPSILRIQQVVRGDSAAYFCASSPVTTRETQYFGPGTRLLVL.

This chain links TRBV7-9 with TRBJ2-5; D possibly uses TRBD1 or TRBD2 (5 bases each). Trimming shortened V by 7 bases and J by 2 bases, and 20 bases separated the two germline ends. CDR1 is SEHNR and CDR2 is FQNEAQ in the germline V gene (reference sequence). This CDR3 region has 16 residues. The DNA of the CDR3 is TGTGCCAGCACCCTATCTCAGGGCGGGTGGCAAGAGACCCAGTACTTC. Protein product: CASTLSQGGWQETQYF. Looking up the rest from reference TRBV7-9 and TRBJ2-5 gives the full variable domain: DTGVSQNPRHKITKRGQNVTFRCDPISEHNRLYWYRQTLGQGPEFLTYFQNEAQLEKSRLLSDRFSAERPKGSFSTLEIQRTEQGDSAMYLCASTLSQGGWQETQYFGPGTRLLVL.

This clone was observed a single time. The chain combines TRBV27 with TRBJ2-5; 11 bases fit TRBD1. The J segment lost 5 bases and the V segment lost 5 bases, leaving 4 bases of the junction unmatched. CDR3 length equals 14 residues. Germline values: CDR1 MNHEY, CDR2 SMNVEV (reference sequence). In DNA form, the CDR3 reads TGTGCCAGCAGTCGGACAGGGGGCAGGGAGACCCAGTACTTC. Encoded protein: CASSRTGGRETQYF.

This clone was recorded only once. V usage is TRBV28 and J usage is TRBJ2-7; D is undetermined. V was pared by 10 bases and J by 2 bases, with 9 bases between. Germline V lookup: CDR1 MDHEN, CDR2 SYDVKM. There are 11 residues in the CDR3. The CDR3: CATVGTYEQYF. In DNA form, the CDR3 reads TGTGCCACCGTGGGTACCTACGAGCAGTACTTC. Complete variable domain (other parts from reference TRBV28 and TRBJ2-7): DVKVTQSSRYLVKRTGEKVFLECVQDMDHENMFWYRQDPGLGLRLIYFSYDVKMKEKGDIPEGYSVSREKKERFSLILESASTNQTSMYLCATVGTYEQYFGPGTRLTVT.

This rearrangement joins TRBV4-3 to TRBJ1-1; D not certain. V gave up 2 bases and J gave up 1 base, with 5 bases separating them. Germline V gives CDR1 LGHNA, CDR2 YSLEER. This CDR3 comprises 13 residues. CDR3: CASSQQENTEAFF. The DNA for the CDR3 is TGCGCCAGCAGCCAACAGGAGAACACTGAAGCTTTCTTT.

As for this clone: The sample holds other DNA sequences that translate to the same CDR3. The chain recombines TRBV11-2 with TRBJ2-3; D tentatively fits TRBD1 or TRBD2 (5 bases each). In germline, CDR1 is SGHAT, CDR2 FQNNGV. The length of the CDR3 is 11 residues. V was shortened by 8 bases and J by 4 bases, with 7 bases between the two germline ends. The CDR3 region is CASRGADTQYF. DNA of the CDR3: TGTGCCAGCCGAGGGGCAGATACGCAGTATTTT. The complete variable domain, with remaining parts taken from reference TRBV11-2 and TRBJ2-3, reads EAGVAQSPRYKIIEKRQSVAFWCNPISGHATLYWYQQILGQGPKLLIQFQNNGVVDDSQLPKDRFSAERLKGVDSTLKIQPAKLEDSAVYLCASRGADTQYFGPGTRLTVL.

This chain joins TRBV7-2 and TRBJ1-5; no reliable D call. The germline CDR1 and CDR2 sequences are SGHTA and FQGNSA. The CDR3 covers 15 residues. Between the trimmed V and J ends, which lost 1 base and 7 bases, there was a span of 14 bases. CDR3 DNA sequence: TGTGCCAGCAGCTTAGAAGCCGGTAGAGAACAGCCCCAGCATTTT. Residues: CASSLEAGREQPQHF.

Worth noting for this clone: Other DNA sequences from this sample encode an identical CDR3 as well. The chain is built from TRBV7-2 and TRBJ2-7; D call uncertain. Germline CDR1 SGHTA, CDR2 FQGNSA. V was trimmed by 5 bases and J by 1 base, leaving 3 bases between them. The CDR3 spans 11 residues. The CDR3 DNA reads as TGTGCCAGCAGCCCGTCCTACGAGCAGTACTTC. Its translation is CASSPSYEQYF.

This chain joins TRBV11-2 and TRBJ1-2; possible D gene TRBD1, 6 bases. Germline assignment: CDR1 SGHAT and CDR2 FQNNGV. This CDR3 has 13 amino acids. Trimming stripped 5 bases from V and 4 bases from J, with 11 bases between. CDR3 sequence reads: CASSPGHRYGYTF. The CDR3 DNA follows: TGTGCCAGCAGCCCGGGACACCGCTATGGCTACACCTTC. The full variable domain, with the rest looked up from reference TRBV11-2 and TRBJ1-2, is EAGVAQSPRYKIIEKRQSVAFWCNPISGHATLYWYQQILGQGPKLLIQFQNNGVVDDSQLPKDRFSAERLKGVDSTLKIQPAKLEDSAVYLCASSPGHRYGYTFGSGTRLTVV.

DNA for the CDR3: TGTGCCAGCAGCTTGACCCCGGACACTGAAGCTTTCTTT. It encodes CASSLTPDTEAFF. The chain combines TRBV7-9 with TRBJ1-1; D call uncertain. Per germline, CDR1 SEHNR and CDR2 FQNEAQ (reference sequence). The CDR3 extends over 13 amino acids. The germline V and J ends were trimmed by 3 bases and 3 bases, with 8 bases remaining between them.

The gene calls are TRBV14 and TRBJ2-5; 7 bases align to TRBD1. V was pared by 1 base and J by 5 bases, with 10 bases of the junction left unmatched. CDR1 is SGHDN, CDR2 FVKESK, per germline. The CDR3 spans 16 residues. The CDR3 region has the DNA TGTGCCAGCAGCCAAGGAACTTTCAGGGGGTGGGAGACCCAGTACTTC. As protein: CASSQGTFRGWETQYF.